A single sample gave rise to the 8 T cell receptor beta chains below, sequenced in a study of blood T cell repertoires in COVID-19. Data came from immunoSEQ multiplex PCR; TCRdb stores just in-frame clones and leaves some out. The sample lists about 42,000 clones; 85% to 95% were seen once. The sequenced sample consisted of peripheral blood. These receptors all come from a human donor in a cohort sampled during active COVID-19.

The rearrangement links TRBV24-1 to TRBJ2-2; 9 bases align to TRBD2. The V gene end was trimmed by 9 bases and the J gene end by 3 bases; junction bases not matched to a gene: 4. The germline CDR1 and CDR2 sequences are KGHDR and SFDVKD. The CDR3 is 14 amino acids. The CDR3 reads CATRGGAHTGELFF. The CDR3 bases are TGTGCCACCCGCGGGGGGGCCCACACCGGGGAGCTGTTTTTT.

V is TRBV5-1 and J is TRBJ2-5; D is perhaps TRBD2 (5 bases). Between the trimmed V and J ends, which lost 4 bases and 5 bases, there was a span of 12 bases. This CDR3 contains 13 residues. Germline-derived CDR1 and CDR2 are SGHRS and YFSETQ. The CDR3 bases are TGCGCCAGCAGCCAGGACTCCTTGGAGACCCAGTACTTC. Its protein product is CASSQDSLETQYF.

The CDR3: CASSLDYQETQYF. In DNA, the CDR3 is TGTGCCAGCAGCTTGGACTACCAAGAGACCCAGTACTTC. This chain links TRBV5-4 with TRBJ2-5; D not certain. The CDR3 extends over 13 amino acids. Germline V gene lookup returns CDR1 SGHNT and CDR2 YYREEE (reference sequence). The V end was cut by 0 bases, the J end by 0 bases, with 3 bases between. The whole variable domain, filled in from reference TRBV5-4 and TRBJ2-5, reads ETGVTQSPTHLIKTRGQQVTLRCSSQSGHNTVSWYQQALGQGPQFIFQYYREEENGRGNFPPRFSGLQFPNYSSELNVNALELDDSALYLCASSLDYQETQYFGPGTRLLVL.

This clone has just one count. The chain couples TRBV23-1 to TRBJ2-1, with TRBD1 identical over 12 bases. TRBV23-1 counts as an open reading frame of uncertain function. The CDR3 sequence is 17 residues long. V shed 4 bases and J 6 bases; nucleotides not matched to a gene: 10. The CDR3 nucleotides read TGCGCCAGCAGTCGGTATTCGTGGGGACAGGGGGCCAATGAGCAGTTCTTC. Its translation: CASSRYSWGQGANEQFF.

The gene calls are TRBV14 and TRBJ2-3; 7 bases align to TRBD2. The CDR3 contains 16 residues. V was clipped by 3 bases and J by 0 bases; unmatched bases: 6. The germline gives CDR1 SGHDN, CDR2 FVKESK. This chain's CDR3 is CASSQGLLSSTDTQYF. The CDR3 DNA reads as TGTGCCAGCAGCCAGGGACTACTATCTAGCACAGATACGCAGTATTTT.

V and J are TRBV15 and TRBJ2-1; TRBD2 matches 7 bases. The V and J ends lost 1 base and 7 bases, in that order; junction bases with no gene match: 7. CDR3 length equals 15 residues. CDR1 and CDR2 from the germline V gene are LNHNV and YYDKDF (reference sequence). This CDR3 reads CATSRAGAGSNEQFF. The DNA of the CDR3 is TGTGCCACCAGCAGAGCGGGAGCGGGAAGTAATGAGCAGTTCTTC.

This clone is a singleton in its sample. The chain recombines TRBV4-3 with TRBJ2-3; TRBD2 aligns across 13 bases. Per germline, CDR1 LGHNA and CDR2 YSLEER. Losses at the gene ends were 3 bases for V and 3 bases for J; bases not matched to a gene: 6. This CDR3 has 17 amino acids. The CDR3 sequence is CASSHETSGGATDTQYF. In DNA, the CDR3 is TGCGCCAGCAGCCACGAAACTAGCGGGGGGGCAACAGATACGCAGTATTTT.

This sequence joins TRBV20-1 and TRBJ2-5; D not certain. The CDR3 sequence is 11 residues long. Germline loops: CDR1 DFQATT, CDR2 SNEGSKA (reference sequence). Trimming cost V 3 bases and J 5 bases, with 7 bases left between them. The CDR3 region has the DNA TGCAGTGCTAGTTTGCGGGAGACCCAGTACTTC. Protein: CSASLRETQYF.